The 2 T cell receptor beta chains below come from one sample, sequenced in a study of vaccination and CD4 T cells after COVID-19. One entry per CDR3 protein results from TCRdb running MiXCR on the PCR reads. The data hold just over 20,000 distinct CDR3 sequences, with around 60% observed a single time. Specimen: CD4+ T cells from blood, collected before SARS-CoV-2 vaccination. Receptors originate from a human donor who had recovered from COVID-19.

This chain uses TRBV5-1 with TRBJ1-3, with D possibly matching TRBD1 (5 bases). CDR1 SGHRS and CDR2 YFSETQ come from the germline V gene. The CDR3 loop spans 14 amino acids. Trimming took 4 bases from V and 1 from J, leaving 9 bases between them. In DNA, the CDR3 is TGCGCCAGCAGCACGGGGGGGTCTGGAAACACCATATATTTT. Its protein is CASSTGGSGNTIYF. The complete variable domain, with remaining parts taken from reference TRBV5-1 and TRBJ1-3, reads KAGVTQTPRYLIKTRGQQVTLSCSPISGHRSVSWYQQTPGQGLQFLFEYFSETQRNKGNFPGRFSGRQFSNSRSEMNVSTLELGDSALYLCASSTGGSGNTIYFGEGSWLTVV.

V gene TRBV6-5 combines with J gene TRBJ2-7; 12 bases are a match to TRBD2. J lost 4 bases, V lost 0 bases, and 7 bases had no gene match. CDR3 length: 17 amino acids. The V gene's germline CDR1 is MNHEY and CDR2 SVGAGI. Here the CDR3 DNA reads TGTGCCAGCAGTTACTCGGGACTAGCGGGCGGGGAGTACGAGCAGTACTTC. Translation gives CASSYSGLAGGEYEQYF.